This T cell receptor beta chain derives from a study of radiotherapy plus CTLA-4 blockade in lung cancer. Study background: Among patients, over 15% showed objective responses, and about 30% had disease control. Overall study results and limits: Reported findings show early blood T cell clone dynamics, with interferon-beta, best predicted response.

Only in-frame clones appear in the TCRdb table, and some are missing; sequencing was by immunoSEQ multiplex PCR. Of over 75,000 clones listed, about four fifths are singletons. Germline V CDR1 and CDR2: GTSNPN, SVGIG (reference sequence). This CDR3 spans 14 amino acids. Deletions cut 5 bases from V and 0 bases from J, with 13 bases between. Note on this clone: The antigen remains unidentified.

The sequence derives from a human donor with non-small cell lung cancer who had stable disease on radiotherapy plus ipilimumab. V gene TRBV30 combines with J gene TRBJ1-1, with D unresolved. Sequenced here: peripheral blood, sampled from a patient treated with radiotherapy plus ipilimumab. CDR3 bases: TGTGCCTGGGATCTCAGGCCTCTGAACACTGAAGCTTTCTTT. This translates into CAWDLRPLNTEAFF.